Listed below are T cell receptor beta chains from one sample, sequenced in a study of cytomegalovirus exposure and HLA in healthy donors. Here immunoSEQ multiplex PCR was the method, and the copy in TCRdb shows in-frame clones only, minus some. There are under 150,000 clones in the sample; around 78% occur only once, and 5% to 7.5% lies in the top ten. The specimen was PBMCs. All receptors derive from a woman in her 40s in good health and CMV-seropositive. CDR3s include the opening cysteine and the closing phenylalanine or tryptophan. Fields, in order: clone size, V gene, J gene, D gene, CDR3 protein, CDR3 DNA. A D gene is named only where the DNA matches it firmly. A row's size may be missing; if present it is once, few, many or a size class.

abundance: -
v_gene: TRBV19
j_gene: TRBJ2-1
d_gene: -
CDR3aa: CASSIGRFREQFF
CDR3nt: TGTGCCAGTAGTATAGGGAGGTTCAGGGAGCAGTTCTTC

abundance: -
v_gene: TRBV18
j_gene: TRBJ2-3
d_gene: -
CDR3aa: CASSPTGWGGTDTQYF
CDR3nt: TGTGCCAGCTCACCTACCGGATGGGGGGGCACAGATACGCAGTATTTT

abundance: once
v_gene: TRBV7-2
j_gene: TRBJ2-7
d_gene: -
CDR3aa: CASSLGLFSYEQYF
CDR3nt: TGTGCCAGCAGCTTAGGACTTTTTAGTTACGAGCAGTACTTC

abundance: -
v_gene: TRBV5-1
j_gene: TRBJ2-2
d_gene: TRBD2
CDR3aa: CASNLLAGASGELFF
CDR3nt: TGCGCCAGCAACCTACTAGCGGGAGCTTCCGGGGAGCTGTTTTTT

abundance: few
v_gene: TRBV6-1
j_gene: TRBJ1-1
d_gene: -
CDR3aa: CASSEAPRASEAFF
CDR3nt: TGTGCCAGCAGTGAAGCTCCCAGGGCCTCTGAAGCTTTCTTT

abundance: -
v_gene: TRBV4-1
j_gene: TRBJ2-5
d_gene: TRBD1
CDR3aa: CASSQGRSPGQGGETQYF
CDR3nt: TGCGCCAGCAGCCAAGGCAGGTCTCCGGGACAGGGTGGAGAGACCCAGTACTTC

abundance: -
v_gene: TRBV21-1
j_gene: TRBJ1-4
d_gene: -
CDR3aa: CASSKARDRKGPNEKLFF
CDR3nt: TGTGCCAGCAGCAAAGCGCGTGACAGGAAGGGACCTAATGAAAAACTGTTTTTT

abundance: -
v_gene: TRBV4-1
j_gene: TRBJ1-1
d_gene: -
CDR3aa: CASSQEAAAGTEAFF
CDR3nt: TGCGCCAGCAGCCAAGAGGCGGCTGCCGGCACTGAAGCTTTCTTT

abundance: -
v_gene: TRBV5-1
j_gene: TRBJ2-7
d_gene: -
CDR3aa: CASSQLQGSAEQYF
CDR3nt: TGCGCCAGCAGCCAACTACAGGGTAGCGCCGAGCAGTACTTC

abundance: -
v_gene: TRBV4-2
j_gene: TRBJ2-7
d_gene: -
CDR3aa: CASSHPDGSLYEQYF
CDR3nt: TGTGCCAGCAGCCATCCCGACGGGTCCCTTTACGAGCAGTACTTC

abundance: -
v_gene: TRBV7-2
j_gene: TRBJ2-2
d_gene: TRBD2
CDR3aa: CASSISGRDTGELFF
CDR3nt: TGTGCCAGCAGTATTAGCGGGAGGGACACCGGGGAGCTGTTTTTT

abundance: -
v_gene: TRBV18
j_gene: TRBJ1-3
d_gene: -
CDR3aa: CASSPFHGLSGNTIYF
CDR3nt: TGTGCCAGCTCACCGTTTCACGGACTCTCTGGAAACACCATATATTTT

abundance: -
v_gene: TRBV6-5
j_gene: TRBJ1-2
d_gene: -
CDR3aa: CASSYSPGANYGYTF
CDR3nt: TGTGCCAGCAGTTACTCCCCAGGGGCGAACTATGGCTACACCTTC

abundance: -
v_gene: TRBV7-6
j_gene: TRBJ2-3
d_gene: TRBD2
CDR3aa: CASSPIAGATDTQYF
CDR3nt: TGTGCCAGCAGCCCGATAGCGGGGGCCACAGATACGCAGTATTTT

abundance: -
v_gene: TRBV5-4
j_gene: TRBJ2-2
d_gene: -
CDR3aa: CASSFSLPRGTGELFF
CDR3nt: TGTGCCAGCAGCTTTTCTCTCCCACGGGGGACCGGGGAGCTGTTTTTT

abundance: -
v_gene: TRBV4-1
j_gene: TRBJ2-5
d_gene: TRBD1
CDR3aa: CASSQTGQQETQYF
CDR3nt: TGCGCCAGCAGCCAAACGGGACAGCAAGAGACCCAGTACTTC

abundance: -
v_gene: TRBV6-1
j_gene: TRBJ1-2
d_gene: -
CDR3aa: CASSVSGRYGYTF
CDR3nt: TGTGCCAGCAGTGTTTCAGGGCGCTATGGCTACACCTTC

abundance: -
v_gene: TRBV6-6
j_gene: TRBJ2-1
d_gene: -
CDR3aa: CASSGNGNEQFF
CDR3nt: TGTGCCAGCAGCGGGAACGGGAATGAGCAGTTCTTC

abundance: -
v_gene: TRBV7-6
j_gene: TRBJ2-1
d_gene: TRBD1
CDR3aa: CASSLAGGDEQFF
CDR3nt: TGTGCCAGCAGCTTAGCAGGGGGCGATGAGCAGTTCTTC

abundance: -
v_gene: TRBV5-1
j_gene: TRBJ1-1
d_gene: -
CDR3aa: CASSLGRELTEAFF
CDR3nt: TGCGCCAGCAGCTTAGGCAGGGAACTCACTGAAGCTTTCTTT

abundance: -
v_gene: TRBV6-5
j_gene: TRBJ1-3
d_gene: -
CDR3aa: CASSYTGTTRNTIYF
CDR3nt: TGTGCCAGCAGCTATACCGGGACAACGAGGAACACCATATATTTT

abundance: -
v_gene: TRBV14
j_gene: TRBJ2-2
d_gene: TRBD2
CDR3aa: CASSPRLAGYLVTGELFF
CDR3nt: TGTGCCAGCAGTCCCAGACTAGCGGGATATCTCGTCACCGGGGAGCTGTTTTTT

abundance: few
v_gene: TRBV4-2
j_gene: TRBJ1-1
d_gene: -
CDR3aa: CASSLLSGRNTEAFF
CDR3nt: TGTGCCAGCAGCCTCCTCTCAGGAAGGAACACTGAAGCTTTCTTT

abundance: -
v_gene: TRBV14
j_gene: TRBJ1-4
d_gene: -
CDR3aa: CASSRRATTNEKLFF
CDR3nt: TGTGCCAGCAGCAGAAGAGCCACAACTAATGAAAAACTGTTTTTT

abundance: few
v_gene: TRBV2
j_gene: TRBJ2-7
d_gene: -
CDR3aa: CASSEASQGGFLHSYEQYF
CDR3nt: TGTGCCAGCAGTGAAGCGTCGCAGGGCGGTTTCCTGCACTCCTACGAGCAGTACTTC

abundance: -
v_gene: TRBV27
j_gene: TRBJ1-4
d_gene: TRBD1
CDR3aa: CASSQQGIGEKLFF
CDR3nt: TGTGCCAGCAGTCAACAGGGGATTGGCGAAAAACTGTTTTTT

abundance: -
v_gene: TRBV30
j_gene: TRBJ2-3
d_gene: -
CDR3aa: CAWSNRGSGHTDTQYF
CDR3nt: TGTGCCTGGAGTAACCGGGGGTCAGGGCACACAGATACGCAGTATTTT

abundance: -
v_gene: TRBV5-1
j_gene: TRBJ1-4
d_gene: TRBD1
CDR3aa: CASSLFLGQGNEKLFF
CDR3nt: TGCGCCAGCAGCTTGTTCTTGGGACAGGGTAATGAAAAACTGTTTTTT

abundance: -
v_gene: TRBV6-1
j_gene: TRBJ1-5
d_gene: -
CDR3aa: CASSGRSHQPQHF
CDR3nt: TGTGCCAGCAGTGGTCGGAGCCATCAGCCCCAGCATTTT

abundance: -
v_gene: TRBV2
j_gene: TRBJ2-1
d_gene: -
CDR3aa: CASRETSNNEQFF
CDR3nt: TGTGCCAGCAGGGAGACTAGTAACAATGAGCAGTTCTTC

abundance: -
v_gene: TRBV5-1
j_gene: TRBJ2-7
d_gene: TRBD1
CDR3aa: CASSLRTGGESEQYF
CDR3nt: TGCGCCAGCAGCTTGAGGACAGGGGGAGAGAGCGAGCAGTACTTC

abundance: -
v_gene: TRBV7-6
j_gene: TRBJ2-1
d_gene: -
CDR3aa: CASHRAIGTYNEQFF
CDR3nt: TGTGCCAGCCATAGAGCCATCGGGACCTACAATGAGCAGTTCTTC

abundance: -
v_gene: TRBV28
j_gene: TRBJ1-4
d_gene: -
CDR3aa: CASMSWGANEKLFF
CDR3nt: TGTGCCAGCATGAGCTGGGGAGCTAATGAAAAACTGTTTTTT

abundance: -
v_gene: TRBV5-1
j_gene: TRBJ2-5
d_gene: TRBD1
CDR3aa: CASSILTGTGRETQYF
CDR3nt: TGCGCCAGCAGCATTCTGACCGGGACAGGGAGGGAGACCCAGTACTTC

abundance: -
v_gene: TRBV7-3
j_gene: TRBJ2-1
d_gene: TRBD2
CDR3aa: CASSPRTSGHNEQFF
CDR3nt: TGTGCCAGCAGCCCCCGGACTAGCGGACACAATGAGCAGTTCTTC

abundance: -
v_gene: TRBV30
j_gene: TRBJ2-2
d_gene: TRBD2
CDR3aa: CAWSLLATTGELFF
CDR3nt: TGTGCCTGGAGTTTACTAGCGACCACCGGGGAGCTGTTTTTT

abundance: -
v_gene: TRBV15
j_gene: TRBJ2-7
d_gene: -
CDR3aa: CATNRDIRAYEQYF
CDR3nt: TGTGCCACCAACCGGGACATAAGAGCCTACGAGCAGTACTTC

abundance: -
v_gene: TRBV28
j_gene: TRBJ2-7
d_gene: -
CDR3aa: CASRGNQADRPYEQYF
CDR3nt: TGTGCCAGCAGGGGGAACCAAGCGGACAGACCCTACGAGCAGTACTTC

abundance: -
v_gene: TRBV5-3
j_gene: TRBJ2-1
d_gene: TRBD2
CDR3aa: CARSLTSGYNEQFF
CDR3nt: TGTGCCAGAAGCTTGACTAGCGGTTACAATGAGCAGTTCTTC

abundance: -
v_gene: TRBV15
j_gene: TRBJ2-7
d_gene: TRBD2
CDR3aa: CATSRAGGPYEQYF
CDR3nt: TGTGCCACCAGCAGAGCGGGAGGGCCCTACGAGCAGTACTTC